This T cell receptor (beta chain) stems from a study of T cells in localized non-small cell lung cancer. The study's findings and limits: Uninvolved adjacent lung had more T cell clonality than any other tissue, topping tumor. Higher blood T cell density went with longer overall survival. Sequencing involved a lone tumor region, leaving heterogeneity possible. Turning up in adjacent lung were a median roughly 62 of the top 100 tumor clones.

In its sample, this clone ranks as medium-sized. Its matching antigen is unknown. Sequencing used immunoSEQ multiplex PCR; TCRdb keeps in-frame clones, though not all of them. Of 2,000 to 3,000 clones listed, 24% were seen once; the top ten hold 6% to 8%. Germline V CDR1 and CDR2: SGHNT, YENEEA. The length of the CDR3 is 15 residues. The V end lost 6 bases, the J end lost 0 bases, and 13 bases lay between the germline ends. The receptor comes from a woman aged 35-75 years with stage I lung adenocarcinoma. This material consisted of lung tumor tissue, taken before any cancer treatment. The chain recombines TRBV11-3 with TRBJ2-3; no reliable D call. CDR3 sequence (DNA): TGTGCCAGCAGTGCTGACCAAGGGAGCACAGATACGCAGTATTTT. Protein sequence: CASSADQGSTDTQYF.